This T cell receptor (beta chain) was captured by sequencing in a study of cytomegalovirus exposure and HLA in healthy donors. Study-level background: Inside one of the first data releases sat around 86 million unique TCRs taken from HLA-typed donors. Study findings and constraints: In a later analysis, TCR beta V- and J-gene trimming showed a link to a missense DCLRE1C variant.

This clone was picked up a small number of times. Its antigen is unidentified. At the time of sampling, donors were nominally healthy, though unrecorded immune exposures were likely. Both 60 Vbeta primers and 13 Jbeta primers went into the PCR. The repertoire was sequenced with immunoSEQ multiplex PCR; TCRdb's copy has only in-frame clones and lacks some. The table has tens of thousands of clones, around 66% seen once; the top ten hold nearly 3%. Sequenced input: PBMCs. The receptor was isolated from a man aged 18 to 35 in good health and CMV-seronegative.

The CDR3, as DNA: TGCAGCGTTGACGACGGTGGAGGCGAGCAGTTCTTC. This sequence encodes CSVDDGGGEQFF. V gene TRBV29-1 combines with J gene TRBJ2-1, with D possibly TRBD2 on 5 matching bases. The germline V gene encodes CDR1 SQVTM and CDR2 ANQGSEA. V lost 3 bases, J lost 10 bases, and 13 bases lay in between. This CDR3 is 12 amino acids long.